This T cell receptor (beta chain) was obtained from a study of cytomegalovirus exposure and HLA in healthy donors. The study's findings and limits: The study designated fewer than 200 TCR beta chains cytomegalovirus-associated. Later analysis revealed greater clonal expansion in HLA-associated TCR beta chains than in equally common others. Likely technical artifact: a cluster of highly shared sequence variants. Several V segments, TRBV6-2 and TRBV6-3 among them, could not be told apart and were dropped.

V lost 3 bases and J 2 bases, leaving 10 bases between the germline ends. CDR1 is KGHSH, CDR2 LQKENI, per germline. This CDR3 comprises 14 residues. PCR amplification relied on 60 Vbeta primers (plus 13 Jbeta primers). TCRdb's copy holds only in-frame clones and misses some; the assay was immunoSEQ multiplex PCR. The sample carries around 130,000 clones, approximately 80% recorded once. The count of this clone is one. Its specificity is unknown. Other nucleotide sequences from this sample produce the same CDR3. This clonotype originated in a girl aged 2 to 10 in good health and CMV-seronegative. Sequences were obtained from PBMCs. This sequence joins TRBV18 and TRBJ1-1, with D maybe TRBD1 (6 bases). The CDR3 sequence: CASSPPTGNTEAFF. In DNA form, the CDR3 reads TGTGCCAGCTCACCTCCGACAGGCAACACTGAAGCTTTCTTT.